This T cell receptor (beta chain) was identified during a study of cytomegalovirus exposure and HLA in healthy donors. Study context: The study's early data release held approximately 91 million unique TCRs from HLA-typed donors.

V was pared by 2 bases and J by 5 bases, with 7 bases between. The CDR3 has 13 amino acids. Per the germline V gene, CDR1 is MNHNS and CDR2 is SASEGT. As to this clone: Its target is unknown.

General study points: TCR beta sequences numbering some 17,000 were associated with HLA alleles at 0.05 false discovery rate in a later analysis. Highly shared variants forming one cluster were likely a sequencing artifact. High sensitivity and specificity were reportedly achieved when the classifier diagnosed cytomegalovirus status.

The PCR had 60 Vbeta and 13 Jbeta primers. Profiled with immunoSEQ multiplex PCR; TCRdb holds only in-frame clones, not every one. The repertoire holds some 200,000 clones, with about 85% as singletons. Sequenced input: PBMCs. The rearrangement joins TRBV6-1 to TRBJ1-5; D gene ambiguous. The TCR comes from a male donor in good health and CMV-seropositive. The CDR3 reads CASSEFQDQPQHF. Here the CDR3 DNA reads TGTGCCAGCAGTGAATTTCAGGATCAGCCCCAGCATTTT.